This paragraph covers one TCR beta chain sequence. This clone appeared a single time. It lacks a known antigen. Base qualities were left out, and no much larger clone turns up one base away. Deep-level sequencing was performed on ex vivo total memory CD4+ samples, with a detection sensitivity of one cell in 200,000. The QIAamp DNA Micro Kit was used to extract genomic DNA from cell pellets, and spectrophotometry was used to check the quantity and purity of the genomic DNA. The immunoSEQ multiplex PCR assay was used to amplify TCR Vbeta CDR3 regions. The Illumina HiSeq platform was used to sequence the amplicons. Each retrieved sequence was 87 nucleotides long and included the CDR3 region. From the authors' description of their analysis: A clonotype was defined as a unique productive TCR Vbeta nucleotide sequence and was quantified by productive template frequency from ImmunoSEQ Analyzer V3.0. A threshold set at the top 5th percentile of each frequency-ranked repertoire was used to define expanded clonotypes. The R package fossil was used to compute repertoire overlap as Chao-Jaccard, and the R package MASS was used to visualize the overlap by nonmetric multidimensional scaling. This is the immuneACCESS table as TCRdb keeps it, with only in-frame sequences that have V and J called. A part of the clones is gone; compared with another copy, unresolved V genes explain less than half, and the rest is unexplained. V and J calls and clone size are copied from that table; D and trimming were computed from the DNA. The sample profile shows just under 30,000 clones; approximately 82% of them were found once. Approximately 1.7% of the sample rests with the top ten.

The sample comes from a study of human CD4 T cells and Enterobacteriaceae (dated by TCRdb to 2020 to 2021). Here is what the overall study found, with its caveats: Compared with specific clonotypes, broadly cross-reactive clonotypes seemed more expanded ex vivo, with 11 of 19 and about 60% of the roughly 34 falling in the top 5%. The reactivity of ex vivo clonotypes was inferred solely through the matching of nucleotide sequences to CFSE-low cultures from the same donors.

Memory CD4+ T cells were FACS-sorted on a FACSAria III to over 95% purity as all CD4+ cells other than CD45RA+CCR7+CD95- naive cells. Blood from healthy donors came from blood donation centers in Switzerland. Positive selection with CD4 and CD14 magnetic microbeads was used to enrich total CD4+ T cells and monocytes. Before sorting, CD8+, CD14+, CD16+, CD56+, CD19+ and CD25-bright cells were excluded. In two blood donors, total memory CD4+ T cells were sequenced directly ex vivo to assess in vivo expansion of bacteria-reactive clonotypes. Isolation of peripheral blood mononuclear cells from donor blood was performed with Ficoll-Paque Plus. The CDR3 numbers 15 residues from cysteine through phenylalanine. Only the CDR3 part of the read is kept: 45 bases, read in frame from the first base. V is trimmed back by 6 bases and J by 3 bases, and the junction contains 9 bases that no gene match accounts for.

The sequence links TRBV23-1 to TRBJ2-7, with 9 central nucleotides matching TRBD1. Being an ORF, TRBV23-1 has a function that is uncertain. The receptor comes from a human donor in good health. The sample was memory CD4+ T cells from blood. Interpreted using the paper, the cell subset or site label stands for: total memory CD4 T cells sorted directly ex vivo, unstimulated. CDR3 reads: CASRPITTGGYEQYF. The nucleotides read TGCGCCAGCAGACCTATTACGACAGGGGGCTACGAGCAGTACTTC.